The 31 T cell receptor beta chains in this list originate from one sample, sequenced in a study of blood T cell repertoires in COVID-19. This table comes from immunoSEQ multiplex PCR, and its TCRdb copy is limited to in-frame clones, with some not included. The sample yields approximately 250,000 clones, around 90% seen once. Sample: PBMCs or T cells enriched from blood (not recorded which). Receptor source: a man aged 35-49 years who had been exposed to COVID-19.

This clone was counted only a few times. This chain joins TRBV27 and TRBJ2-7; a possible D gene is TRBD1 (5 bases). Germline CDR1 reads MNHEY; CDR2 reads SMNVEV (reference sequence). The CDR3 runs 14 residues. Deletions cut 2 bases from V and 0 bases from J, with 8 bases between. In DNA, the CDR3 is TGTGCCAGCAGTTTAGACAGAGACTCCTACGAGCAGTACTTC. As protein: CASSLDRDSYEQYF.

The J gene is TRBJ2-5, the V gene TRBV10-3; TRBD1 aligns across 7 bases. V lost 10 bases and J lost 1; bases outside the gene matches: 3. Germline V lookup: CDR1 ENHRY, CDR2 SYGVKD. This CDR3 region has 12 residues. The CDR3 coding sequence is TGTGCCACGGGGACAGTCCAAGAGACCCAGTACTTC. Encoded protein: CATGTVQETQYF.

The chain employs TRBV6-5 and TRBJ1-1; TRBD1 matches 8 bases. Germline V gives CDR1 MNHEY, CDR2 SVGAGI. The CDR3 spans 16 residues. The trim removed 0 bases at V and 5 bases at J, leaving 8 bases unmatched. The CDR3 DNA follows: TGTGCCAGCAGTTACTCTCCAGGGGGCTCAGGGACTGAAGCTTTCTTT. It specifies CASSYSPGGSGTEAFF.

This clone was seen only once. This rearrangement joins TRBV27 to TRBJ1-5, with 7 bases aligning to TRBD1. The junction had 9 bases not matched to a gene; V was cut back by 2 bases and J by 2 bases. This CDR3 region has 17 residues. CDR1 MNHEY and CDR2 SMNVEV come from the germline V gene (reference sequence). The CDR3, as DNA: TGTGCCAGCAGTTTAGCCGCAGGGACAGATCGCAATCAGCCCCAGCATTTT. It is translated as CASSLAAGTDRNQPQHF.

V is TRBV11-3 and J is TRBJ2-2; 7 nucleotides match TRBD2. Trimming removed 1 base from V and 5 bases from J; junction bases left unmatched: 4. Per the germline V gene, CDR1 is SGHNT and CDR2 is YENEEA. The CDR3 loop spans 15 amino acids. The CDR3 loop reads CASSLGAGRTGELFF. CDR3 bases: TGTGCCAGCAGCTTAGGAGCGGGACGAACCGGGGAGCTGTTTTTT.

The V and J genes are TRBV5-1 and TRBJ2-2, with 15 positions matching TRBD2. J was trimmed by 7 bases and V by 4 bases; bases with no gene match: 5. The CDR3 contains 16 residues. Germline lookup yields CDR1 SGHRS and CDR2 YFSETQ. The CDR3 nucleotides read TGCGCCAGCAGCAGGACTAGCGGGAGGGCCGTCGGGGAGCTGTTTTTT. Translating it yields CASSRTSGRAVGELFF.

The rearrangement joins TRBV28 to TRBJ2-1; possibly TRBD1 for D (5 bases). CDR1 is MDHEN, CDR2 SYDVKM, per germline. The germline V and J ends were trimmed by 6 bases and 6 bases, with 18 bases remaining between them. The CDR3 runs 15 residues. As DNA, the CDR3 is TGTGCCAGCAGCCCGCAGGGCATCTATTCCAATGAGCAGTTCTTC. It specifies CASSPQGIYSNEQFF. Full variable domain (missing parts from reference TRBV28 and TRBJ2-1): DVKVTQSSRYLVKRTGEKVFLECVQDMDHENMFWYRQDPGLGLRLIYFSYDVKMKEKGDIPEGYSVSREKKERFSLILESASTNQTSMYLCASSPQGIYSNEQFFGPGTRLTVL.

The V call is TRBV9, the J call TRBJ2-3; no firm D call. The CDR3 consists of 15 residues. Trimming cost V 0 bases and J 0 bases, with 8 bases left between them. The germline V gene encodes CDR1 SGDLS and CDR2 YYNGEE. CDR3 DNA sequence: TGTGCCAGCAGCGTAGAAGCGTTAAGCACAGATACGCAGTATTTT. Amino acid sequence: CASSVEALSTDTQYF.

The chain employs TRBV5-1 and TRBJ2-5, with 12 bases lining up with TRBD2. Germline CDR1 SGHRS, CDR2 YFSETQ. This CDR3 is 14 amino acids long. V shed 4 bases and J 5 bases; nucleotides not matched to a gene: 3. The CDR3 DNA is TGCGCCAGCAGCGGGGGGACTAGCGGGGAGACCCAGTACTTC. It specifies CASSGGTSGETQYF.

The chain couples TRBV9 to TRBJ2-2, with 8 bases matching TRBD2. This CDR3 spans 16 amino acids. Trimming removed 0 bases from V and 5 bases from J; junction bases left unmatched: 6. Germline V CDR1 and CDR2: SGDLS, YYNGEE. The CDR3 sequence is CASSVEPGGGTGELFF. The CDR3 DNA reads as TGTGCCAGCAGCGTAGAGCCGGGAGGGGGGACCGGGGAGCTGTTTTTT.

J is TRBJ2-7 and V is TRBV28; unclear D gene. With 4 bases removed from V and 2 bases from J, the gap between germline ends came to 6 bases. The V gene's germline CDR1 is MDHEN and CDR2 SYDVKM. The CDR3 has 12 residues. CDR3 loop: CASSSNTYEQYF. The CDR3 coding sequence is TGTGCCAGCAGTTCCAACACCTACGAGCAGTACTTC.

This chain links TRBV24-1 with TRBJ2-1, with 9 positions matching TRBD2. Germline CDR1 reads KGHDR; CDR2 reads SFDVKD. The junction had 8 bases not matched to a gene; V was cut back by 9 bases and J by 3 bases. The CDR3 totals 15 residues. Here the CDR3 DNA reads TGTGCCACCGTGGGCCCAGCGGGAGGCTACAATGAGCAGTTCTTC. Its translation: CATVGPAGGYNEQFF.

DNA of the CDR3: TGTGCCAGCAGCCGACATGCCGTCAGGGGGGATTATGACGAGCAGTACTTC. Protein product: CASSRHAVRGDYDEQYF. The V gene is TRBV16, the J gene TRBJ2-7; maybe TRBD1 (7 bases). The length of the CDR3 is 17 residues. The V gene lost 4 bases and the J gene lost 5 bases, with 24 bases spanning the gap. Germline values: CDR1 KGHSY, CDR2 FQNENV.

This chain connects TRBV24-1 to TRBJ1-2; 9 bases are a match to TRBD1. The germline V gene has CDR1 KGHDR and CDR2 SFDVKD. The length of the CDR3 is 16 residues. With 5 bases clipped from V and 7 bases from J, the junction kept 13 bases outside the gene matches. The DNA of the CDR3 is TGTGCCACCAGTGCTTCGGGTAGTACAGGGGGCTTTGGCTACACCTTC. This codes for CATSASGSTGGFGYTF.

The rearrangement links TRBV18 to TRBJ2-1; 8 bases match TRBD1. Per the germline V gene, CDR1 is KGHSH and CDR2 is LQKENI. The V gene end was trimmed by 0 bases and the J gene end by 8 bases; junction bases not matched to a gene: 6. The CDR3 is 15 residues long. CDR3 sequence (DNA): TGTGCCAGCTCACCACCATCCAGGGGGCTCCATGAGCAGTTCTTC. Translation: CASSPPSRGLHEQFF.

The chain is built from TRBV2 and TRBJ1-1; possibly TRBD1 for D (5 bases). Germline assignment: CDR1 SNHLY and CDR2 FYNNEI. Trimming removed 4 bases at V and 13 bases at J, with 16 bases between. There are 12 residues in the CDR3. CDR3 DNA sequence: TGTGCCAGCAGTGTAGGTCAGGGATTCGGTTTCTTT. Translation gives CASSVGQGFGFF.

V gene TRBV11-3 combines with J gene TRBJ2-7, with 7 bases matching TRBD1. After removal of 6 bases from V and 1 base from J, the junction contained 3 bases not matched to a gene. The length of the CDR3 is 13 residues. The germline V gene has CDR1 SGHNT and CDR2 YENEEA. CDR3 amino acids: CASSMTGSYEQYF. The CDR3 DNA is TGTGCCAGCAGTATGACAGGGTCCTACGAGCAGTACTTC. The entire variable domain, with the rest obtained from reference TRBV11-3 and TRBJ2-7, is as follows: EAGVVQSPRYKIIEKKQPVAFWCNPISGHNTLYWYLQNLGQGPELLIRYENEEAVDDSQLPKDRFSAERLKGVDSTLKIQPAELGDSAVYLCASSMTGSYEQYFGPGTRLTVT.

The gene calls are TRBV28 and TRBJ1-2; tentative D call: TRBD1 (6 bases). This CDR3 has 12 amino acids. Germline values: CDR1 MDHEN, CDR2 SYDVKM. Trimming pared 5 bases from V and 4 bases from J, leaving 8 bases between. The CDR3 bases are TGTGCCAGCAGTCTGGACAGCTATGGCTACACCTTC. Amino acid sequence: CASSLDSYGYTF.

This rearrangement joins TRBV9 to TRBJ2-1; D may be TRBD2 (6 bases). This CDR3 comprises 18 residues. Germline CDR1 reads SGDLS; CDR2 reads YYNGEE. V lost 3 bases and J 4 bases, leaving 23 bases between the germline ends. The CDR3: CASSATSTSFGAYNEQFF. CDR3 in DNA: TGTGCCAGCAGCGCTACCTCGACTAGTTTCGGTGCATACAATGAGCAGTTCTTC.

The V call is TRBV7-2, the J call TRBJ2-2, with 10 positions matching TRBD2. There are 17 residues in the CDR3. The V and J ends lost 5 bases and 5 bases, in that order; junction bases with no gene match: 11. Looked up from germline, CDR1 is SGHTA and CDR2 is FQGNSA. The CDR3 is CASSPLASGRYTGELFF. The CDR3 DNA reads TGTGCCAGCAGCCCCCTGGCTAGCGGGAGATATACCGGGGAGCTGTTTTTT.

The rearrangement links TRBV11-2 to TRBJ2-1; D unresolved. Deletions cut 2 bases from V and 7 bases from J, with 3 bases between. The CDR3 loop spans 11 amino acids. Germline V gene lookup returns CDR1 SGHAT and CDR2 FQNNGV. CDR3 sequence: CASSLQNEQFF. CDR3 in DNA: TGTGCCAGCAGCTTACAGAATGAGCAGTTCTTC.

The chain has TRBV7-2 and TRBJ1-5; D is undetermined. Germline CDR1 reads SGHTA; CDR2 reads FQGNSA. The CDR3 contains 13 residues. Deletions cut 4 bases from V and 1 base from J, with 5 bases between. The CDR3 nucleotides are TGTGCCAGCAGCTGGCAGAGCAATCAGCCCCAGCATTTT. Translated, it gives CASSWQSNQPQHF.

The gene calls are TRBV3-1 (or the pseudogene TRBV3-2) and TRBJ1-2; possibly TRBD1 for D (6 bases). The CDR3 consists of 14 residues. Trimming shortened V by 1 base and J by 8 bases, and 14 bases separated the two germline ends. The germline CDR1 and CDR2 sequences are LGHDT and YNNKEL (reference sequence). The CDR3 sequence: CASSQVSWDKGYTF. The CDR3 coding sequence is TGTGCCAGCAGCCAAGTTAGTTGGGACAAGGGCTACACCTTC.

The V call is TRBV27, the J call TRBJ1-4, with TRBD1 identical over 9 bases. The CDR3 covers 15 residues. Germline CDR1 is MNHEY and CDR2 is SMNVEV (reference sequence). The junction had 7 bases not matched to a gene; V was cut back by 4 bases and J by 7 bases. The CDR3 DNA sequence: TGTGCCAGCAGTTCCCCGACAGGGGGGGGTGAAAAACTGTTTTTT. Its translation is CASSSPTGGGEKLFF.

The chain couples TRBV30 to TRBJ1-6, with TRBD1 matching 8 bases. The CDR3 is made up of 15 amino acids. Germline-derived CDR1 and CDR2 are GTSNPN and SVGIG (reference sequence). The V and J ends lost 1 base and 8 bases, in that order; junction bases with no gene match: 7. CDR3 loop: CAWSAGGLGYSPLHF. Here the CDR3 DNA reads TGTGCCTGGAGTGCAGGGGGCTTAGGGTATTCACCCCTCCACTTT.

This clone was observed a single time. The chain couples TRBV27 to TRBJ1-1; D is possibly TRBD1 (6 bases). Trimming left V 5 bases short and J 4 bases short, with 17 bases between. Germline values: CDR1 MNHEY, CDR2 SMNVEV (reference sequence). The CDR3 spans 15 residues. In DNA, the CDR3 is TGTGCCAGCAGTCTCTTCGGAGGGGGGGGCACTGAAGCTTTCTTT. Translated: CASSLFGGGGTEAFF.

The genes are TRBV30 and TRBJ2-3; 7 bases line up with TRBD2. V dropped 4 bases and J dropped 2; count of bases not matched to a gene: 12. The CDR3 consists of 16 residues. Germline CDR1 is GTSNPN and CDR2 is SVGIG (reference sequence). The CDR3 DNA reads TGTGCCTGGAATCCAATCGGGGAGGGGCCCACAGATACGCAGTATTTT. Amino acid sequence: CAWNPIGEGPTDTQYF.

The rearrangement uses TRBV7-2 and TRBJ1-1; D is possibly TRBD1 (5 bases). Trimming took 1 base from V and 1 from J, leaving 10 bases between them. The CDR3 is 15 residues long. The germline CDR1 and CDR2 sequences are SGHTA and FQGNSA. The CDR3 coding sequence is TGTGCCAGCAGCTTAGTGGGGGGGGAGAACACTGAAGCTTTCTTT. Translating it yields CASSLVGGENTEAFF.

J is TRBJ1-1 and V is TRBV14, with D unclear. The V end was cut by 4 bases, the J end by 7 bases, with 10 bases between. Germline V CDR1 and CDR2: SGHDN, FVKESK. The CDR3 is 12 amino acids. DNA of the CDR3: TGTGCCAGCAGCCCCCCCGGGGATGAAGCTTTCTTT. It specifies CASSPPGDEAFF.

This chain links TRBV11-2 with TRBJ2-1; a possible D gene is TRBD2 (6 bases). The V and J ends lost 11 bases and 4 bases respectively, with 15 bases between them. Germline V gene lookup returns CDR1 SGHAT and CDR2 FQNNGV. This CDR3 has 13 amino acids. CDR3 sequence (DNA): TGTGCCGCCAGCGCGGGGTATTACAATGAGCAGTTCTTC. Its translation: CAASAGYYNEQFF.

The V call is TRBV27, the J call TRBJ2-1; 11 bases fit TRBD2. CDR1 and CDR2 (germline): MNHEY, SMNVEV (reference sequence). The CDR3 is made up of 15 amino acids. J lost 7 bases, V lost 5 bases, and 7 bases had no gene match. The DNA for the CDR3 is TGTGCCAGCAGTCCGACTAGCGGGACGACGAATGAGCAGTTCTTC. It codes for CASSPTSGTTNEQFF.